This T cell receptor (beta chain) was identified during a study of cytomegalovirus exposure and HLA in healthy donors. Study-level results: Follow-up analysis later connected one missense variant in DCLRE1C with trimming of TCR beta V- and J-genes. Most TCR sequences were uncommon, yet certain public TCRs appeared in many donors. For presence/absence analyses, sequencing depth was assumed to be roughly uniform across donors.

About this clone: The antigen remains undetermined.

Donors counted as nominally healthy when sampled, yet unrecorded immune exposures were likely. PCR amplification relied on 60 Vbeta primers (plus 13 Jbeta primers). Sequenced by immunoSEQ multiplex PCR; TCRdb stores in-frame clones only, minus some. Of some 120,000 clones listed, about 70% are singletons. Germline V lookup: CDR1 MGHRA, CDR2 YSYEKL. The CDR3 consists of 14 residues. V gave up 5 bases and J gave up 5 bases; unmatched junction bases: 8. The sequence was collected from a woman in her 40s in good health and CMV-seropositive. The sequenced sample was PBMCs. V gene TRBV4-1 combines with J gene TRBJ1-2; 7 bases align to TRBD1. DNA for the CDR3: TGCGCCAGCAGCTCGGGAGGGGGCAGGTATGGCTACACCTTC. It is translated as CASSSGGGRYGYTF.